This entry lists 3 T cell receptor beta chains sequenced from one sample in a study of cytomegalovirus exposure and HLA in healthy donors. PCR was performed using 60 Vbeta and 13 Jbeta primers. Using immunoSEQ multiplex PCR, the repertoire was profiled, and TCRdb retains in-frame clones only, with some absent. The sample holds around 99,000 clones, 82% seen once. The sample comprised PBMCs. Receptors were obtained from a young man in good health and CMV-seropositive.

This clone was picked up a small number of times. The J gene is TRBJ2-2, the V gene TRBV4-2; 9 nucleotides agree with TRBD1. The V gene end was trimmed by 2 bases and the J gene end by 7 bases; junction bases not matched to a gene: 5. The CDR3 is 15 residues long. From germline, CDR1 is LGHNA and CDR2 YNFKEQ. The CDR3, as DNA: TGTGCCAGCAGCCAAAGGGACAGGGACAGCGGGGAGCTGTTTTTT. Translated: CASSQRDRDSGELFF.

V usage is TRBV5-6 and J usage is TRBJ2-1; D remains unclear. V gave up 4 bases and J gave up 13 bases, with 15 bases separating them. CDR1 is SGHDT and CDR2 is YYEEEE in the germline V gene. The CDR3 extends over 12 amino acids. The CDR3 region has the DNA TGTGCCAGCAGCGATATCGTAGGAGAACAGTTCTTC. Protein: CASSDIVGEQFF. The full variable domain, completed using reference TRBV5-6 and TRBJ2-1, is DAGVTQSPTHLIKTRGQQVTLRCSPKSGHDTVSWYQQALGQGPQFIFQYYEEEERQRGNFPDRFSGHQFPNYSSELNVNALLLGDSALYLCASSDIVGEQFFGPGTRLTVL.

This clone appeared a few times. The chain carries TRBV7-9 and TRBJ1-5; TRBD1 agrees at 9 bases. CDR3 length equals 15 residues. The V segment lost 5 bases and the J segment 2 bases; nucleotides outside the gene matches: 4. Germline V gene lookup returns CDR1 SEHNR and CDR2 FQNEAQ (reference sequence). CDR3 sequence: CASSTTGGGNQPQHF. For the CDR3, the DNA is TGTGCCAGCAGCACGACAGGGGGAGGCAATCAGCCCCAGCATTTT.